This T cell receptor beta chain was recovered during a study of T cell repertoires in cytomegalovirus infection. Overall study context: CMV infection together with matching HLA type was indicated by public TCR beta signatures.

Regarding the study as a whole: In two of eight donors, the top clonotype was HLA-C-restricted CMV-specific. CMV carriers with the relevant HLA were identified by cumulative public TCR beta family frequency.

Trimming took off 10 bases at V and 4 bases at J, with 15 bases between the two ends. This CDR3 contains 13 residues. Germline V CDR1 and CDR2: SGHTA, FQGNSA. This clonotype was counted many times. What it binds is unknown. TCRdb re-derived calls from the reads in MiXCR, one entry per CDR3 protein. The sample records around 180,000 distinct CDR3 sequences, 28% being singletons. The sequence was obtained from a human donor in good health (CMV status not recorded). Some clones in this sample may be carry-over from other donors' samples. The chain combines TRBV7-2 with TRBJ2-3, with D unclear. Sequencing was carried out using PBMCs. The CDR3 DNA is TGTGCCACCCTACCCGACCCCCCAGATACGCAGTATTTT. The encoded protein is CATLPDPPDTQYF.